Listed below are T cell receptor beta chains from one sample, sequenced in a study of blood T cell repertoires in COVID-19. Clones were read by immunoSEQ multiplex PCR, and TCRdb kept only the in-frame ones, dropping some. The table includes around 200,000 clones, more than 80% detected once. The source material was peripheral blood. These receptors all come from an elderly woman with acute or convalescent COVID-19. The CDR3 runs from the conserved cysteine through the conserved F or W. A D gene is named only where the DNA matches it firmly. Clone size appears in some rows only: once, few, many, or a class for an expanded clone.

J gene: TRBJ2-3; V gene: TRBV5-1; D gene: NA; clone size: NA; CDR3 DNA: TGCGCCAGCAGCCGACAGGGCACAGATACGCAGTATTTT; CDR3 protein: CASSRQGTDTQYF
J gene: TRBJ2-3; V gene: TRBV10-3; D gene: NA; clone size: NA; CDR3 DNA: TGTGCCATCCGTAGCGGACGCACAGATACGCAGTATTTT; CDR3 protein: CAIRSGRTDTQYF
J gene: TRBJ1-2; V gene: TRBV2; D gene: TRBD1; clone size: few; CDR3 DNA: TGTGCCAGCAGTTTAGAGGGACAGGGAGACTATGGCTACACCTTC; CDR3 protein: CASSLEGQGDYGYTF
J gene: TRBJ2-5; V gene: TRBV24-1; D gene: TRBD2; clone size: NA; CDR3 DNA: TGTGCCACCAGTGAAGCGGCCAGCGGGAAAGCCCAGTACTTC; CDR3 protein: CATSEAASGKAQYF
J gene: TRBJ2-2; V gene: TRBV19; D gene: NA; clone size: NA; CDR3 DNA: TGTGCCAGTAGTATTCTCCGGGACACCTCAAACACCGGGGAGCTGTTTTTT; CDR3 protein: CASSILRDTSNTGELFF
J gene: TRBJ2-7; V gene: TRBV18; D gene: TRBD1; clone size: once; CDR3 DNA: TGTGCCAGCTCAAAGGACAGGTCTGCATCCTACGAGCAGTACTTC; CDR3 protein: CASSKDRSASYEQYF
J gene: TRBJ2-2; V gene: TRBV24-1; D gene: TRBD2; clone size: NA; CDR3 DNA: TGTGCCACCAGTGAATCTGATCTAGCGGGAGTCAGGACCGGGGAGCTGTTTTTT; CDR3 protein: CATSESDLAGVRTGELFF
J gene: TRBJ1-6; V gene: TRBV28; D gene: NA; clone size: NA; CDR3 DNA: TGTGCCAGCGGGAGCTCCTATAATTCACCCCTCCACTTT; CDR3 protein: CASGSSYNSPLHF
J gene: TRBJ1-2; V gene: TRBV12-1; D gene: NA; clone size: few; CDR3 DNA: TGTGCCAGCAGCCCCGAGGGGACGGAGGGCGCGGCGGGCTATGGCTACACCTTC; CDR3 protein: CASSPEGTEGAAGYGYTF
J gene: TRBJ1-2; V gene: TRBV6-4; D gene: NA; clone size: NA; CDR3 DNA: TGTGCCAGCAGTGTGGATGGGGCAGTAGCAGATGGCTACACCTTC; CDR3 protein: CASSVDGAVADGYTF
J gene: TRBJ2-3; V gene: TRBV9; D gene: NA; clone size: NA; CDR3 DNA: TGTGCCAGCAGCGTAGGAGACTCCCGCACAGATACGCAGTATTTT; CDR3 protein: CASSVGDSRTDTQYF
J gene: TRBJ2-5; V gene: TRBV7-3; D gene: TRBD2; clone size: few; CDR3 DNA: TGTGCCAGCAGCTTTGGTAGCGGGGGGCTCAGGGAGACCCAGTACTTC; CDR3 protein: CASSFGSGGLRETQYF
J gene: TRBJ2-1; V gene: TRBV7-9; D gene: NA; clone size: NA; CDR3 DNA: TGTGCCAGCTTGCCATCCCTAGGCAATTCTGAGCAGTTCTTC; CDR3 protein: CASLPSLGNSEQFF
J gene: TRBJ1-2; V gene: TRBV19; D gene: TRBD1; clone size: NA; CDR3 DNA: TGTGCCAGTACCACAGGGACAGGATCCTACTATGGCTACACCTTC; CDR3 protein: CASTTGTGSYYGYTF
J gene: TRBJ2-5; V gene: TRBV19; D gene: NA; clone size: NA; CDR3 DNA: TGTGCCAGTAGTATTTCGAGCCCGCTGGAGTACCAGTACTTC; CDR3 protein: CASSISSPLEYQYF
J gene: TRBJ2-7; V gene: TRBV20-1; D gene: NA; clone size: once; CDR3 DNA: TGCAGTGCTAGTGCAGAACGCGAGCAGTACTTC; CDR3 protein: CSASAEREQYF
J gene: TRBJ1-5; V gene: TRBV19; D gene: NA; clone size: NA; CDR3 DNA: TGTGCCAGTAGACAAGTACGATGGACAGATAGCAATCAGCCCCAGCATTTT; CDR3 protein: CASRQVRWTDSNQPQHF
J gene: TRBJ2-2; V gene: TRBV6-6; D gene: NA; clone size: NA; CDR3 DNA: TGTGCCAGCAGCCGTATCGAGGGCACCGGGGAGCTGTTTTTT; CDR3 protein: CASSRIEGTGELFF
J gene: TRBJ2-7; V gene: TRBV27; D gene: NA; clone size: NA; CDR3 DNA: TGTGCCAGCAGTTTAACTCCAGGGCTTAACTACGAGCAGTACTTC; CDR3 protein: CASSLTPGLNYEQYF
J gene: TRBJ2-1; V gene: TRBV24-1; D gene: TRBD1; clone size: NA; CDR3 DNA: TGTGCCACCAGTGATACCTCCGGGACAGGGGTTAGGAATGAGCAGTTCTTC; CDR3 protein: CATSDTSGTGVRNEQFF
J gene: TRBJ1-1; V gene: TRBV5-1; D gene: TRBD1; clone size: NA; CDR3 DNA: TGCGCCAGCAGCATTACAGGGGGCGCCGGCACTGAAGCTTTCTTT; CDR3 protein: CASSITGGAGTEAFF
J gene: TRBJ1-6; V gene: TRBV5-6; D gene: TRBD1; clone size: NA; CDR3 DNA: TGTGCCAGCAGCCTAAGGACAGGGGGCAATTCACCCCTCCACTTT; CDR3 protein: CASSLRTGGNSPLHF
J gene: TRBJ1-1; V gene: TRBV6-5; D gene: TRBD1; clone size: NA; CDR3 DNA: TGTGCCAGCAGCCGGGACAGAGGGGACACTGAAGCTTTCTTT; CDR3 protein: CASSRDRGDTEAFF
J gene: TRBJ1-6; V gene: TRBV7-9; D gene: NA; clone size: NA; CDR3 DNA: TGTGCCAGCAGCCTAGGGGGGTCAGGGGCGGGCTCACCCCTCCACTTT; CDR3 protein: CASSLGGSGAGSPLHF
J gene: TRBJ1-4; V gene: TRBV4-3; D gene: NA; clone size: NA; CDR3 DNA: TGCGCCAGCAGCCAAGACGCGGCGGGGAATGAAAAACTGTTTTTT; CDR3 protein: CASSQDAAGNEKLFF
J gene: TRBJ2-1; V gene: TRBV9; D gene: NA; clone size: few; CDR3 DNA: TGTGCCAGCAGCGCAGCCAAATCCGGGACTGGATACAATGAGCAGTTCTTC; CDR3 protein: CASSAAKSGTGYNEQFF
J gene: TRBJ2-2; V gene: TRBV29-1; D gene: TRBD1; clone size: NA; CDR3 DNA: TGCAGCGTCCCGGGACAGGGTAACCTGAACACCGGGGAGCTGTTTTTT; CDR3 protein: CSVPGQGNLNTGELFF
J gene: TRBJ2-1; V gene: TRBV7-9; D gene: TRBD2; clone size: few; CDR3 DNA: TGTGCCAGCAGCAAAAGTAGACTAGCGGGCTCCTACAATGAGCAGTTCTTC; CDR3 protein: CASSKSRLAGSYNEQFF
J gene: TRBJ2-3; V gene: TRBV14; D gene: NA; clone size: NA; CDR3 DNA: TGTGCCAGCAGCGAGTTTCGGGGGACAGATACGCAGTATTTT; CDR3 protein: CASSEFRGTDTQYF
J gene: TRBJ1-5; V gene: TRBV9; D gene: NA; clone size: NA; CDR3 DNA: TGTGCCAGCAGCTTAGACGGCGGGTACCAGCCCCAGCATTTT; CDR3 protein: CASSLDGGYQPQHF
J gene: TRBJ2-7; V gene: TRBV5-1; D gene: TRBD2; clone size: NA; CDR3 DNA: TGCGCCAGCAGCCGAACGGGAGGCGACGGGGCTTACGAGCAGTACTTC; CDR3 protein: CASSRTGGDGAYEQYF
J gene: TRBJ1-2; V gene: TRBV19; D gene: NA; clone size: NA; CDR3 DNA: TGTGCCAGTAGTGTCTCGGCAGACTTCTATGGCTACACCTTC; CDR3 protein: CASSVSADFYGYTF
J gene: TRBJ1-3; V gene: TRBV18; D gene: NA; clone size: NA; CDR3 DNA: TGTGCCAGCTCACCTCCCGGGACTGGAAACACCATATATTTT; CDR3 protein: CASSPPGTGNTIYF
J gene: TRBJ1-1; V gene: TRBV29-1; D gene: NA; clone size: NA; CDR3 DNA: TGCAGCGTTGGGGTGACCGGGGGGAGCACTGAAGCTTTCTTT; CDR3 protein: CSVGVTGGSTEAFF
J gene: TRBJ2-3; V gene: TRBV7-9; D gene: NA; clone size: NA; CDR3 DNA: TGTGCCAGCAGCTCGCTTGGGCGCAACACAGATACGCAGTATTTT; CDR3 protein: CASSSLGRNTDTQYF
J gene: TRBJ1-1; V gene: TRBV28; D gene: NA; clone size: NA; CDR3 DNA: TGTGCCAGCACCGTTAGGGGGAACACTGAAGCTTTCTTT; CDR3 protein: CASTVRGNTEAFF
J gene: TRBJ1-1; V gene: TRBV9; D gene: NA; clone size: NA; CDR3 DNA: TGTGCCAGCAGCGCAGACAGGAGTGAAGCTTTCTTT; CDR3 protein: CASSADRSEAFF
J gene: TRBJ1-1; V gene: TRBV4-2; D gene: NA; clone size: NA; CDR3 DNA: TGTGCCAGCAGCCAAGATCTCACTGAAGCTTTCTTT; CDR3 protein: CASSQDLTEAFF
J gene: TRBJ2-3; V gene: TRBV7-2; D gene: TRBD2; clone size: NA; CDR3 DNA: TGTGCCAGCAGCTTTCGGGAGGGCACAGATACGCAGTATTTT; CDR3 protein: CASSFREGTDTQYF
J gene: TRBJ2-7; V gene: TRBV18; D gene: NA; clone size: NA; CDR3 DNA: TGTGCCAGCTCTCCTCTGGCCAGCTCCTACGAGCAGTACTTC; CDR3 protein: CASSPLASSYEQYF
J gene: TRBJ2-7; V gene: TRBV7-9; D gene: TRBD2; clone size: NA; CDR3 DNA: TGTGCCAGCAGCTCCCCCGGACTAGCGGGTTCATCCGAGCAGTACTTC; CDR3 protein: CASSSPGLAGSSEQYF
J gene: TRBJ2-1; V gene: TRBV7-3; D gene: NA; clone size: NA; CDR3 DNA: TGTGCCAGCAGCTTTGCAGGGGCCCCTGAGCAGTTCTTC; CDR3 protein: CASSFAGAPEQFF
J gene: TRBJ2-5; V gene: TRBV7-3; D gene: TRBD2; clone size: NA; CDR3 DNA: TGTGCCAGCAGCCCGGGGGGGGAAGAGACCCAGTACTTC; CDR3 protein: CASSPGGEETQYF
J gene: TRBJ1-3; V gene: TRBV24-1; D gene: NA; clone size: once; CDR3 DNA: TGTGCCACCAGTGACAGTCTCCTCTCTGGAAACACCATATATTTT; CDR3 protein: CATSDSLLSGNTIYF
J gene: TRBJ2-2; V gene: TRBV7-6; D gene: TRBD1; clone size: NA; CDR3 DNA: TGTGCCAGCAGCGGCCCCGACAGGGGGCGGGACGGGGAGCTGTTTTTT; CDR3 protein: CASSGPDRGRDGELFF
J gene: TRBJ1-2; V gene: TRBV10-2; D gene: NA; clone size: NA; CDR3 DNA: TGCGCCAGCAGCCCCGACCCAGGTGCCCGCTATGGCTACACCTTC; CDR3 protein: CASSPDPGARYGYTF
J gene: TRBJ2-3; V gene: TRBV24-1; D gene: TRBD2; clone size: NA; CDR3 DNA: TGTGCCACCAGTGACCCCGCAGGGACTAGCGGAAGCACAGATACGCAGTATTTT; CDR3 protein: CATSDPAGTSGSTDTQYF
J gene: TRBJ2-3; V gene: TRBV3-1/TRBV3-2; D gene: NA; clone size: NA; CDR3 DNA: TGTGCCAGCAGTCGAGATCGGGACAAGGGTTTGGATACGCAGTATTTT; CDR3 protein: CASSRDRDKGLDTQYF
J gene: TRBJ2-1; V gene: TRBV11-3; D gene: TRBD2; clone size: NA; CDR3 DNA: TGTGCCAGCAGCGCCGGGACTAAGAGAAATGAGCAGTTCTTC; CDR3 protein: CASSAGTKRNEQFF
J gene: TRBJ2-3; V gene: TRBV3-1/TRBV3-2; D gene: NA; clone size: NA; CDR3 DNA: TGTGCCAGCAGCCAAGAGGGGCAGAGCACAGATACGCAGTATTTT; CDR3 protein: CASSQEGQSTDTQYF
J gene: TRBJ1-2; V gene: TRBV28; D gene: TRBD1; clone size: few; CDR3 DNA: TGTGCCAGCAGTCCGGCAGGGGGCGCGGACTATGGCTACACCTTC; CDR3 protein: CASSPAGGADYGYTF
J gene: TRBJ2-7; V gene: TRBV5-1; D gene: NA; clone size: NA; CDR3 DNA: TGCGCCAGCAGCTTATCTGGACAGAGCTACGAGCAGTACTTC; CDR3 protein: CASSLSGQSYEQYF
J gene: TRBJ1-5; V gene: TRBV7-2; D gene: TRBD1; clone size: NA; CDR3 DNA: TGTGCCAGCAGCTCCGGGACAGGATTTTATCAGCCCCAGCATTTT; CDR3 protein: CASSSGTGFYQPQHF
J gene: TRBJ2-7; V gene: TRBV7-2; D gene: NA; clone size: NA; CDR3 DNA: TGTGCCAGCAGCTTAGCAGGAGGGGGCGACTACTACGAGCAGTACTTC; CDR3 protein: CASSLAGGGDYYEQYF
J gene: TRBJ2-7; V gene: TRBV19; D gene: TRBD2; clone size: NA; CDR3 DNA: TGTGCCAGTAGTATGGCTAGCGGGACCACCTACGAGCAGTACTTC; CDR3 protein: CASSMASGTTYEQYF